Each of the 27 T cell receptor beta chains below was sequenced from the same sample in a study of cytomegalovirus exposure and HLA in healthy donors. The PCR had 60 Vbeta and 13 Jbeta primers. The data were produced by immunoSEQ multiplex PCR, yet TCRdb's version contains in-frame clones alone and is incomplete. The sample lists roughly 120,000 clones, roughly 68% occurring once. Sequencing input: PBMCs. The origin of the receptors is a man aged 30 to 39 in good health and CMV-seropositive.

This clone was found once. The V call is TRBV30, the J call TRBJ1-2; 9 nucleotides align to TRBD1. Germline CDR1 reads GTSNPN; CDR2 reads SVGIG (reference sequence). This CDR3 comprises 15 residues. The junction had 11 bases not matched to a gene; V was cut back by 3 bases and J by 6 bases. The CDR3 sequence: CAWSLKGTGKDGYTF. In DNA form, the CDR3 reads TGTGCCTGGAGCTTAAAAGGGACAGGGAAGGATGGCTACACCTTC. The whole variable domain, filled in from reference TRBV30 and TRBJ1-2, reads SQTIHQWPATLVQPVGSPLSLECTVEGTSNPNLYWYRQAAGRGLQLLFYSVGIGQISSEVPQNLSASRPQDRQFILSSKKLLLSDSGFYLCAWSLKGTGKDGYTFGSGTRLTVV.

This clone was detected only once. The V call is TRBV7-2, the J call TRBJ1-3, with 9 nucleotides matching TRBD1. The V segment lost 1 base and the J segment 2 bases; nucleotides outside the gene matches: 3. This CDR3 has 16 residues. Per germline, CDR1 SGHTA and CDR2 FQGNSA. Written as DNA, the CDR3 is TGTGCCAGCAGCTTAGTGGGACAGGGAACTGGAAACACCATATATTTT. It codes for CASSLVGQGTGNTIYF.

This clone was seen just once. This chain uses TRBV19 with TRBJ1-4, with 7 bases identical to TRBD1. The germline V gene has CDR1 LNHDA and CDR2 SQIVND (reference sequence). CDR3 length: 15 residues. Trimming removed 8 bases from V and 10 bases from J; junction bases left unmatched: 16. The CDR3 coding sequence is TGTGCCAGTCACCCGGGACAGACCTCGAGCCCAAAACTGTTTTTT. As protein: CASHPGQTSSPKLFF.

The chain combines TRBV7-9 with TRBJ2-1; the match to TRBD1 covers 7 bases. V dropped 3 bases and J dropped 7; count of bases not matched to a gene: 9. In germline, CDR1 is SEHNR, CDR2 FQNEAQ (reference sequence). The CDR3 consists of 15 residues. In DNA form, the CDR3 reads TGTGCCAGCAGCTTTGTGACAGGGCTATGGAATGAGCAGTTCTTC. It encodes CASSFVTGLWNEQFF.

The chain couples TRBV28 to TRBJ2-1, with 12 bases that match TRBD2. The V segment lost 3 bases and the J segment 6 bases; nucleotides outside the gene matches: 6. The CDR3 is 16 amino acids. Germline loops: CDR1 MDHEN, CDR2 SYDVKM. The CDR3 sequence is CASSLTSGRFGNEQFF. For the CDR3, the DNA is TGTGCCAGCAGTTTGACTAGCGGGAGATTCGGCAATGAGCAGTTCTTC.

The chain couples TRBV5-4 to TRBJ2-3; 9 bases map to TRBD1. Losses at the gene ends were 3 bases for V and 1 base for J; bases not matched to a gene: 0. The germline gives CDR1 SGHNT, CDR2 YYREEE (reference sequence). This CDR3 has 14 residues. The DNA of the CDR3 is TGTGCCAGCAGCTGGACAGGGGGCACAGATACGCAGTATTTT. Translated: CASSWTGGTDTQYF. Full variable domain (rest looked up from reference TRBV5-4 and TRBJ2-3): ETGVTQSPTHLIKTRGQQVTLRCSSQSGHNTVSWYQQALGQGPQFIFQYYREEENGRGNFPPRFSGLQFPNYSSELNVNALELDDSALYLCASSWTGGTDTQYFGPGTRLTVL.

CDR3 in DNA: TGTGCCAGTAGTATCGCTGCAGGGGGCGGCACAGATACGCAGTATTTT. Its translation is CASSIAAGGGTDTQYF. V is TRBV19 and J is TRBJ2-3; 8 nucleotides line up with TRBD1. The junction had 6 bases not matched to a gene; V was cut back by 3 bases and J by 1 base. This CDR3 is 16 amino acids long. The germline V gene has CDR1 LNHDA and CDR2 SQIVND (reference sequence).

The V gene is TRBV5-6, the J gene TRBJ2-7; 10 nucleotides agree with TRBD2. CDR1 is SGHDT and CDR2 is YYEEEE in the germline V gene. J lost 7 bases, V lost 4 bases, and 11 bases had no gene match. The CDR3 has 15 residues. The CDR3 sequence: CASSLRASGSVEQYV. The CDR3 DNA reads as TGTGCCAGCAGCCTTCGGGCTAGCGGGAGTGTTGAGCAGTACGTC.

The genes are TRBV2 and TRBJ1-1, with 9 bases that match TRBD1. Germline V gene data show CDR1 as SNHLY and CDR2 as FYNNEI. This CDR3 region has 16 residues. Losses at the gene ends were 10 bases for V and 4 bases for J; bases not matched to a gene: 16. Written as DNA, the CDR3 is TGTGCCACCGAAATTCTCCGGGACAGGGTCTTCACTGAAGCTTTCTTT. It encodes CATEILRDRVFTEAFF.

The gene calls are TRBV11-2 and TRBJ2-1; a weak D match, TRBD2 (6 bases). Germline V gene sequence: CDR1 SGHAT, CDR2 FQNNGV. The germline V and J ends were trimmed by 3 bases and 3 bases, with 18 bases remaining between them. The CDR3 sequence is 17 residues long. This CDR3 reads CASSLMDYSLYYNEQFF. CDR3 in DNA: TGTGCCAGCAGCTTGATGGACTACAGTCTTTACTACAATGAGCAGTTCTTC.

The rearrangement uses TRBV29-1 and TRBJ2-4, with 10 positions matching TRBD2. The CDR3 sequence is 17 residues long. The germline V gene encodes CDR1 SQVTM and CDR2 ANQGSEA. After removal of 6 bases from V and 0 bases from J, the junction contained 11 bases not matched to a gene. In DNA, the CDR3 is TGCAGCGTCCCAGCGGGAGGGGATTTCGGAGCCAAAAACATTCAGTACTTC. Protein product: CSVPAGGDFGAKNIQYF.

The CDR3 loop is CASSLYGRRSNQPQHF. The CDR3 nucleotides are TGTGCCAGCAGTTTATATGGGAGAAGGTCCAATCAGCCCCAGCATTTT. The rearrangement uses TRBV27 and TRBJ1-5, with D uncertain. Trimming cost V 1 base and J 3 bases, with 13 bases left between them. Germline assignment: CDR1 MNHEY and CDR2 SMNVEV (reference sequence). This CDR3 is 16 amino acids long.

The chain carries TRBV5-1 and TRBJ1-6, with D unclear. Trimming stripped 0 bases from V and 4 bases from J, with 8 bases between. CDR3 length: 15 amino acids. Germline-derived CDR1 and CDR2 are SGHRS and YFSETQ. This chain's CDR3 is CASSLDSPYNSPLHF. The CDR3 region has the DNA TGCGCCAGCAGCTTGGACAGCCCTTATAATTCACCCCTCCACTTT. Full variable domain (remainder filled in from reference TRBV5-1 and TRBJ1-6): KAGVTQTPRYLIKTRGQQVTLSCSPISGHRSVSWYQQTPGQGLQFLFEYFSETQRNKGNFPGRFSGRQFSNSRSEMNVSTLELGDSALYLCASSLDSPYNSPLHFGNGTRLTVT.

The gene calls are TRBV29-1 and TRBJ1-2; D remains ambiguous. Germline V gene sequence: CDR1 SQVTM, CDR2 ANQGSEA. The CDR3 runs 12 residues. The V end was cut by 7 bases, the J end by 4 bases, with 13 bases between. The DNA for the CDR3 is TGCAGCGGGAACTCTGGCGGCTATGGCTACACCTTC. Amino acid sequence: CSGNSGGYGYTF. The full variable domain, rest sourced from reference TRBV29-1 and TRBJ1-2, is SAVISQKPSRDICQRGTSLTIQCQVDSQVTMMFWYRQQPGQSLTLIATANQGSEATYESGFVIDKFPISRPNLTFSTLTVSNMSPEDSSIYLCSGNSGGYGYTFGSGTRLTVV.

This clone was seen a few times. The chain is built from TRBV5-1 and TRBJ1-1; perhaps TRBD1 as D (6 bases). V was trimmed by 0 bases and J by 7 bases, leaving 13 bases between them. Germline CDR1 and CDR2: SGHRS and YFSETQ. The CDR3 is 14 amino acids. The CDR3 sequence is CASSLALGTLEAFF. The CDR3 nucleotides read TGCGCCAGCAGCTTGGCCCTAGGGACACTTGAAGCTTTCTTT.

The chain combines TRBV27 with TRBJ1-5; 8 positions agree with TRBD1. CDR3 length: 16 amino acids. Germline CDR1 reads MNHEY; CDR2 reads SMNVEV (reference sequence). Trimming cost V 5 bases and J 3 bases; bases outside gene matches: 9. This chain's CDR3 is CASSLTGGALNQPQHF. The DNA of the CDR3 is TGTGCCAGCAGTCTCACAGGGGGGGCCCTCAATCAGCCCCAGCATTTT.

The chain recombines TRBV6-1 with TRBJ1-6; D is unclear. Between the trimmed V and J ends, which lost 2 bases and 7 bases, there was a span of 6 bases. Germline V gives CDR1 MNHNS, CDR2 SASEGT. The CDR3 has 13 amino acids. The CDR3 region has the DNA TGTGCCAGCAGTGAATATTCCAATTCACCCCTCCACTTT. Its translation: CASSEYSNSPLHF.

V gene TRBV5-6 combines with J gene TRBJ2-2; maybe TRBD1 (6 bases). V was shortened by 4 bases and J by 6 bases, with 7 bases between the two germline ends. The CDR3 spans 12 residues. CDR1 is SGHDT, CDR2 YYEEEE, per germline. Here the CDR3 reads CASSEGAGELFF. The CDR3 DNA reads as TGTGCCAGCAGCGAGGGGGCCGGGGAGCTGTTTTTT.

The J gene is TRBJ2-3, the V gene TRBV7-8, with TRBD2 identical over 11 bases. CDR1 SGHVS and CDR2 FQNEAQ come from the germline V gene. The V segment lost 1 base and the J segment 4 bases; nucleotides outside the gene matches: 13. The CDR3 extends over 19 amino acids. CDR3 nucleotide sequence: TGTGCCAGCAGCTTAGAATGGTTAGCGGGAGGGACTTCATCAGATACGCAGTATTTT. Translation gives CASSLEWLAGGTSSDTQYF.

The chain couples TRBV5-1 to TRBJ2-1; the match to TRBD1 covers 10 bases. The V segment lost 7 bases and the J segment 7 bases; nucleotides outside the gene matches: 14. This CDR3 region has 16 residues. Per the germline V gene, CDR1 is SGHRS and CDR2 is YFSETQ. CDR3 residues: CASVALPGQGKNEQFF. The CDR3 DNA reads TGCGCCAGCGTGGCTCTCCCGGGACAGGGGAAGAATGAGCAGTTCTTC.

In this sample, this clone turned up once. This sequence joins TRBV7-2 and TRBJ2-2, with TRBD2 matching 8 bases. The CDR3 is 17 residues long. Germline CDR1 reads SGHTA; CDR2 reads FQGNSA. V trimming: 1 base; J trimming: 5 bases; junction bases outside the gene matches: 9. The CDR3 spells CASSLVSAGAGTGELFF. Written as DNA, the CDR3 is TGTGCCAGCAGCTTAGTGTCAGCGGGAGCAGGGACCGGGGAGCTGTTTTTT.

In its sample, this clone was seen a few times. V is TRBV9 and J is TRBJ2-1; TRBD2 might be the D (5 bases). V was cut by 0 bases and J by 7 bases, with 8 bases left in between. This CDR3 has 13 amino acids. The germline V gene encodes CDR1 SGDLS and CDR2 YYNGEE. CDR3 region: CASSVATGNEQFF. The CDR3, as DNA: TGTGCCAGCAGCGTAGCTACGGGAAATGAGCAGTTCTTC.

The rearrangement links TRBV27 to TRBJ2-2; 8 bases match TRBD2. The J segment lost 5 bases and the V segment lost 6 bases, leaving 11 bases of the junction unmatched. This CDR3 spans 16 amino acids. Germline CDR1 is MNHEY and CDR2 is SMNVEV (reference sequence). The CDR3 DNA is TGTGCCAGCAGGCCCCTCGGTAGCGGGATAACCGGGGAGCTGTTTTTT. Translated, it gives CASRPLGSGITGELFF.

This chain connects TRBV7-9 to TRBJ1-1; D is perhaps TRBD1 (5 bases). CDR3 length equals 18 residues. With 6 bases removed from V and 0 bases from J, the gap between germline ends came to 23 bases. CDR1 and CDR2 (germline): SEHNR, FQNEAQ (reference sequence). CDR3 in DNA: TGTGCCAGCAGACTCCCCAGAGAACAGGTAGTAATGAACACTGAAGCTTTCTTT. Translation: CASRLPREQVVMNTEAFF.

The V and J genes are TRBV2 and TRBJ2-1; the match to TRBD1 covers 10 bases. Germline CDR1 reads SNHLY; CDR2 reads FYNNEI. This CDR3 has 14 amino acids. V was pared by 5 bases and J by 6 bases, with 4 bases of the junction left unmatched. The CDR3 DNA is TGTGCCAGCAGTCCGGGACAGGGGATCAATGAGCAGTTCTTC. Protein product: CASSPGQGINEQFF.

The chain is built from TRBV5-1 and TRBJ2-7; D may be TRBD1 (6 bases). CDR1 is SGHRS and CDR2 is YFSETQ in the germline V gene. The CDR3 loop spans 14 amino acids. The germline V and J ends were trimmed by 4 bases and 3 bases, with 14 bases remaining between them. CDR3 residues: CASSPDSGRYEQYF. The CDR3 DNA sequence: TGCGCCAGCAGCCCGGACAGCGGACGCTACGAGCAGTACTTC.

The chain is built from TRBV29-1 and TRBJ1-2; 10 nucleotides align to TRBD1. Germline V gene lookup returns CDR1 SQVTM and CDR2 ANQGSEA. The V segment lost 7 bases and the J segment 4 bases; nucleotides outside the gene matches: 6. The CDR3 contains 13 residues. The CDR3 spells CSARTGGLYGYTF. CDR3 DNA sequence: TGCAGCGCCCGGACAGGGGGGCTCTATGGCTACACCTTC.